Given below is one T cell receptor beta chain in context. Its target antigen remains unknown. Base qualities are not at hand, and no much larger clone is one base apart. This sample was taken from a study of cytomegalovirus exposure and HLA in healthy donors (dated by TCRdb to about 2017). For the wider study: An earlier analysis of some 550 of the donors reported about 250 Gb of sequence data and 117 million unique TCR beta sequences from about 179 million T cells. Roughly 290 gigabases of sequencing data and around 88 million unique TCR sequences made up an early release that covered fewer than 650 HLA-typed donors. Of the 398 genotyped donors, about 80% fell in the genetic ancestry cluster associated with self-reported Caucasian donors. The aim of the study was to test whether cataloging public T cell receptors could identify signatures of past pathogen exposure. The study used immunosequencing to profile the T cell repertoires of 666 subjects and linked those repertoires to cytomegalovirus serostatus. In addition to the first cohort of approximately 650 subjects, a separate validation cohort of 130 or so different subjects was used. High-throughput TCR immunosequencing, statistical association of individual TCRs with disease status, and machine learning were combined to predict cytomegalovirus infection status. A later analysis re-analyzed previously published TCR beta repertoires from 666 donors and added high-resolution HLA genotyping to study TCR occurrence patterns. In the later analysis, no new phenotypic data were used to find candidate immune exposures; instead, reliance was placed on TCR beta sequences and their occurrence across donors. To decide whether each TCR beta V gene segment behaved as functional or pseudogenic, an earlier analysis of fewer than 750 of the donors relied on high-throughput TCR beta sequencing. Donor age, sex, ethnicity and CMV serostatus were compiled together with the repertoire data. Genome-wide SNP genotypes for about 60% of the roughly 670 donors were used in a later genetic analysis, which treated that subset as a discovery cohort. All discovery cohort repertoires had been generated using a single sequencing platform. HLA typing included class I and class II loci at four-digit resolution. Typing coverage differed by locus: A, B, C, DRB1 and DQB1 were typed in roughly 629-630 donors, DQA1 in 500 to 550, DPA1 in approximately 610, and DPB1 in 400 to 490. About 5 DR-DQ haplotypes were handled as single units for association and clustering, since linkage in the cohort was strong. On average, 235,054 unique TCR beta nucleotide sequences were sequenced per donor among 398 genotyped donors of the cohort, with approximately 18% of those sequences being non-productive. Overall study outcomes, separate from this receptor: A further reported finding was that TCR beta sequences accurately predicted the HLA-A and HLA-B alleles for most subjects in the first cohort. In a later genetic analysis, a missense DCLRE1C variant was associated with V-gene and J-gene trimming of TCR beta chains, and the association was replicated in an independent cohort. In a later analysis, the rate of TCR association differed among HLA loci, with DRB1 alleles having the most associated TCRs and HLA-C alleles having the fewest. The presence/absence analyses assumed that sequencing depth was roughly uniform across donors, and that assumption may not be true. Compared with the approximately 720-donor mean, donors in an Asian-associated ancestry cluster had fewer N-insertions in productive TCRs, according to a later genetic analysis. The only immune exposure information available for the cohort was CMV serostatus. The cohort was sequenced for TCR beta chains only, and without alpha or paired-chain data the features that could be detected were limited. In a later analysis, most CMV-associated TCR beta chains were found to appear HLA-restricted, with HLA associations seemingly driven largely by CMV exposure. The 87-base-pair reads could not distinguish some IMGT-functional V segments, including TRBV6-2 and TRBV6-3, so those segments were excluded. In an earlier analysis of several hundred of the donors, most TCR beta V segments were observed in productive rearrangements about 90% or about 30% of the time, broadly matching IMGT annotations. When HLA alleles, especially DR and DQ, strongly co-occurred, TCR associations were difficult to assign to individual alleles. In vitro tests confirmed that a few of the cytomegalovirus-associated TCR beta chains recognize cytomegalovirus antigens. A group of highly shared sequence variants was considered likely to be a technical artifact of the sequencing pipeline. Linkage disequilibrium might explain the correlated functional status among segregating V segments, but an unknown experimental factor could not be ruled out. The classifier was reported to diagnose cytomegalovirus status with high specificity and sensitivity in both the original cohort and the validation cohort. According to a later analysis, parvovirus B19, influenza, CMV and Epstein-Barr virus appeared linked to several top co-occurrence clusters. While some public TCRs were present in many individuals, most TCR sequences turned up only very rarely across donors. In a later analysis, some 18,000 TCR beta sequences were associated with specific HLA alleles at a false discovery rate of 0.05. In a later analysis, HLA-associated TCR beta chains were found to be more clonally expanded and to have lower generation probabilities than equally common non-associated chains. It was suggested by the authors that the approach could potentially be generalized to other disease states and immunological phenotypes. Because HLA typing was missing for some donors at each locus, association tests included only the typed subset. In the study, around 160 TCR beta chains were listed as associated with cytomegalovirus. Because counts were too low, around 18 rarely observed V segments, including chromosome 9 orphons, were left out of the earlier analysis of 587 of the donors.

To prepare the library, the immunoSEQ multiplex PCR assay was applied. For the multiplex PCR, a mixture combining 60 forward primers for TCR Vbeta segments and 13 reverse primers for TCR Jbeta segments was used. The CDR3 region of rearranged TCR beta genes was amplified from genomic DNA with a multiplex PCR assay. The amplified TCR beta libraries were sequenced on the Illumina HiSeq System as 87-base-pair reads. As for the original processing: A later analysis counted tens of millions of unique TCR beta chains across the 650 to 700 repertoires, and roughly 9.9 million of these chains were shared by at least two donors. Raw reads were error-corrected and collapsed into unique sequences with a nearest-neighbor algorithm that merged closely related sequences to remove PCR and sequencing errors. Alignment of CDR3 sequences to IMGT reference sequences was used to assign V, D and J gene segments. Each retained sequence needed at least a six-nucleotide match to both a V gene segment and a J gene segment. Rearrangements were called productive when the CDR3 lacked stop codons and stayed in frame with V and J; all others were non-productive. CDR3 was defined by IMGT convention, running from the second conserved V-encoded cysteine to the conserved J-encoded phenylalanine. In an earlier analysis of 550 to 650 of the donors, sequences lacking an unambiguous match to a single V gene segment were excluded. In an earlier analysis of almost 600 of the donors, a V segment was called functional when productive rearrangements were above 56.7%, and segregating when the standard deviation between donors exceeded 5%. A statistical classification framework was built to diagnose cytomegalovirus status from the catalog of TCR beta chain sequences. V and J gene assignment, in a later analysis, came from comparing TCR nucleotide sequences with IMGT/GENE-DB human TR gene sequences. The TCRdist pipeline was used in a later analysis to assign CDR3 sequences and most-parsimonious VDJ recombination scenarios. In a later analysis, each TCR beta chain was defined by its CDR3 amino acid sequence together with its V-gene family, and reads without a unique V-gene family were excluded. To address suspected cross-contamination and a sequencing artifact, a later analysis removed 550 to 750 highly shared, low-generation-probability nucleotide sequences. In a later analysis, a clonal expansion index for each public chain was calculated from normalized within-repertoire ranks of inferred template counts. In a later analysis, generation probabilities were computed with a VDJ recombination model fitted to out-of-frame rearrangements, and the resulting probabilities were checked against IGoR. In a later analysis, TCR-TCR, TCR-HLA and TCR-CMV co-occurrence was scored with hypergeometric tests, and a repertoire-size bias correction was applied to TCR pairs. False discovery rates were estimated in a later analysis by permuting HLA or CMV assignments 20 times. In a later analysis, co-occurring TCRs were grouped with DBSCAN, and TCRdist sequence similarity was added when clustering was performed within HLA-allele-positive subsets. Repertoires with fewer than 30,000 or more than 120,000 public chains were left out of co-occurrence clustering, as were four to six repertoires with anomalous nucleotide sharing. TCRdb took over this immuneACCESS table, retaining in-frame rearrangements with V and J assigned. Such tables are incomplete; in checked studies, under half of the missing clones stem from an unresolved V gene, and the remainder is unexplained. V and J calls and clone size follow that table, whereas D and trimming were derived from the DNA. The sample table contains about 120,000 clones; only one count was recorded for over 65% of them. The ten largest make up around 1.3% of the sample.

The cohort was made up of about 670 healthy bone marrow donors. All cohort members were sampled while nominally healthy, although unrecorded immune exposures were likely present. The donor was CMV seronegative and belonged to the group of 350 to 400 seronegative cohort members. Each donor provided a peripheral blood sample, and peripheral blood mononuclear cells were used for TCR beta sequencing. The Qiagen DNeasy Blood Extraction Kit was used to extract genomic DNA from the blood cell samples. Ends trimmed: V by 2 bases, J by 1 base; bases unmatched to a gene: 6. Inclusive of the bounding cysteine and phenylalanine, the CDR3 is 16 residues long. CDR3 DNA is the only sequence kept; it has 48 bases, read in frame from the first base. Via the germline V gene (reference sequence), CDR1 is MNHNY and CDR2 SVGAGI.

Sequencing input: PBMCs. The clonotype was recovered from a woman aged 25 to 39 in good health and CMV-seronegative. The chain is made from TRBV6-6 and TRBJ1-1, with TRBD1 matching 8 junction bases. The DNA sequence follows: TGTGCCAGCAGTTACCCTCGGACAGGGCCGAACACTGAAGCTTTCTTT. Protein translation: CASSYPRTGPNTEAFF.